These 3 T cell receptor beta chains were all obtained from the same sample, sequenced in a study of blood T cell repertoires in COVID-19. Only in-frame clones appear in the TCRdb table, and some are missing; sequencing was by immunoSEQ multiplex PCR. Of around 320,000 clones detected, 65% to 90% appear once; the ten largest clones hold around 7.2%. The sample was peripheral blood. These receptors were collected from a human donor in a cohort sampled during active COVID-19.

CDR3 loop: CASSDGLAGDTQYF. The CDR3 region has the DNA TGTGCCAGCAGTGACGGACTAGCGGGGGATACGCAGTATTTT. The chain has TRBV6-4 and TRBJ2-3; 12 bases line up with TRBD2. This CDR3 region has 14 residues. V lost 2 bases, J lost 6 bases, and 0 bases stayed unmatched. The germline V gene encodes CDR1 MRHNA and CDR2 SNTAGT.

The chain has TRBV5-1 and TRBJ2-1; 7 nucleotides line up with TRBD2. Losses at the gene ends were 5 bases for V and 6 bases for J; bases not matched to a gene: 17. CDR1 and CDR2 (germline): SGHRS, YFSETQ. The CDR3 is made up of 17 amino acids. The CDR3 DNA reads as TGCGCCAGCAGTGCGGGCGGGGGTATCCGGGTTCGCAATGAGCAGTTCTTC. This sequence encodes CASSAGGGIRVRNEQFF.

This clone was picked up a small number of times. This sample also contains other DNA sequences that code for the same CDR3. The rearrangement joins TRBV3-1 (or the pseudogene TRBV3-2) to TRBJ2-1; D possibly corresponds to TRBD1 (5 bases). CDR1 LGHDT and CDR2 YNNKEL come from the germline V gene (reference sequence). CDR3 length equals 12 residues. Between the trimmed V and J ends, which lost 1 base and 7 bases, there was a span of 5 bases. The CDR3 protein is CASSQAGNEQFF. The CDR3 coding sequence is TGTGCCAGCAGCCAAGCAGGGAATGAGCAGTTCTTC.